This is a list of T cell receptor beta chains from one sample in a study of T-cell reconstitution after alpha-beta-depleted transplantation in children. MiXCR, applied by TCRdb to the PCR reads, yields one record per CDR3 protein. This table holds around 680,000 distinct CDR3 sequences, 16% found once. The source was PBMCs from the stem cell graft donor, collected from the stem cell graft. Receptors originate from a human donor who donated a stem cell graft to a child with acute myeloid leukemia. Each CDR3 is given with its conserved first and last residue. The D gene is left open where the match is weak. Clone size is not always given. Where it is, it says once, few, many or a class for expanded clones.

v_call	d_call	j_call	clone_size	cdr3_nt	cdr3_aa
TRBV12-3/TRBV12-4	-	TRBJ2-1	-	TGTGCCAGCAATACAAGGGGGAATGAGCAGTTCTTC	CASNTRGNEQFF
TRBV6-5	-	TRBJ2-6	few	TGTGCCAGCAGTTACTCGATGAGGGGGAGGTCCACGGCCAACGTCCTGACTTTC	CASSYSMRGRSTANVLTF
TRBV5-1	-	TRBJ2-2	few	TGCGCCAGCAGCTCCCTGAAATTGCGGCAGAACACCGGGGAGCTGTTTTTT	CASSSLKLRQNTGELFF
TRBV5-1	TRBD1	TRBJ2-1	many	TGCGCCAGCAGCTTGGCCTGGACGGGACAGGGGGAGAATGAGCAGTTCTTC	CASSLAWTGQGENEQFF
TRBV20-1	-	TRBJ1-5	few	TGCAGTGCGAGGGACGGGAGTTATAGCAATCAGCCCCAGCATTTT	CSARDGSYSNQPQHF
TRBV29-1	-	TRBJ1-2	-	TGCAGCCGAGATATCGAGGGACGTTTAGGCTACACCTTC	CSRDIEGRLGYTF
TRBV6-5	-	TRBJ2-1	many	TGTGCCAGCAGTTACTCGTCCCCGGTAGAGCAGTTCTTC	CASSYSSPVEQFF
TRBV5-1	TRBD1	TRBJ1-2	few	TGCGCCAGCAGCCCGGCCCCGGGACAGGGGAACTATGGCTACACCTTC	CASSPAPGQGNYGYTF
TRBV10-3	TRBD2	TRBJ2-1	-	TGTGCCATTTCAAGTCCGGGGGGGCCATACAATGAGCAGTTCTTC	CAISSPGGPYNEQFF
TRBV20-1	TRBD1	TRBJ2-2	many	TGCAGTGCTAGACTCGGACAGGCCACCGGGGAGCTGTTTTTT	CSARLGQATGELFF
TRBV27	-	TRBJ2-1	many	TGTGCCAGCAGCTGGGACGGAAACAATGGGCAGTTCTTC	CASSWDGNNGQFF
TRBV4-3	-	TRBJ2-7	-	TGCGCCAGCAGCCACACACAGGGAGCCAAACTACCTACGGGGGGTAATCGGTTCGAAGAGCAGTACTTC	CASSHTQGAKLPTGGNRFEEQYF
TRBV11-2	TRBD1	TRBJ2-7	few	TGTGCCAGCAGCTCCTCCAGGGGGCTCTTCTACGAGCAGTACTTC	CASSSSRGLFYEQYF
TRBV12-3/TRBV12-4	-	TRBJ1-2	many	TGTGCCAGCAGCTGGACGGCAAACTATGGCTACACCTTC	CASSWTANYGYTF
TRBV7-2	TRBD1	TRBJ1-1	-	TGTGCCAGCAGCTTAGCAGGGGGGACAGTGGGGGAGGACTTCTTT	CASSLAGGTVGEDFF
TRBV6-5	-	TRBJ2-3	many	TGTGCCAGCAGCCTGACTATCACAGATACGCAGTATTTT	CASSLTITDTQYF
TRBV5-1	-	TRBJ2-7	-	TGCGCCAGCAGCTTGGGACCCCGCTCCTACGAGCAGTACTTC	CASSLGPRSYEQYF
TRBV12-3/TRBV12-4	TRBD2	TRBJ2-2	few	TGTGCCAGCAGTTTCGAGCGGGGGAACACCGGGGAGCTGTTTTTT	CASSFERGNTGELFF
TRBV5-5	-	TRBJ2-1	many	TGTGCCAGCAGCTTAGTCCTCCGAGGTGAGGATGAGCAGTTCTTC	CASSLVLRGEDEQFF
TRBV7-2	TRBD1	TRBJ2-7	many	TGTGCCAGCAGCTTAGGACAGGGGTTCAACGAGCAGTACTTC	CASSLGQGFNEQYF
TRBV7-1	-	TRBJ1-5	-	TGTGCCAGCAGCTCCGCGGGGGGTTCGGGCAATCAGCCCCAGCATTTT	CASSSAGGSGNQPQHF
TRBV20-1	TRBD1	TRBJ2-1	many	TGCAGTGCTAGAGAACAGGGGGCCTACAATGAGCAGTTCTTC	CSAREQGAYNEQFF
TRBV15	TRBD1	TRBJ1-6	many	TGTGCCACCAGCAGAACCGGGACAGGGGTCTATAATTCACCCCTCCACTTT	CATSRTGTGVYNSPLHF
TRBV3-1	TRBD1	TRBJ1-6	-	TGTGCCAGCAGCCAAAATCGACAGGGGTATTCACCCCTCCACTTT	CASSQNRQGYSPLHF
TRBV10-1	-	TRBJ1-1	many	TGCGCCAGCAATGCGGGGAACACTGAAGCTTTCTTT	CASNAGNTEAFF
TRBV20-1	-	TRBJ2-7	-	TGCAGTGCTAGAGTAAATACGGGGGAGCAGTACTTC	CSARVNTGEQYF
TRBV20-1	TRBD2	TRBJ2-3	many	TGCAGTGCTAGACCCCTAGCGGGGGCAGATACGCAGTATTTT	CSARPLAGADTQYF
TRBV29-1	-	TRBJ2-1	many	TGCAGCGTTGAAGGTTTGGAGCAGGATAGCTCCTACAATGAGCAGTTCTTC	CSVEGLEQDSSYNEQFF
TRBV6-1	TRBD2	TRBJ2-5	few	TGTGCCAGCCGGGGGGGTTTCGGAGAGACCCAGTACTTC	CASRGGFGETQYF
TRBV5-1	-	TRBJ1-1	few	TGCGCCAGCAGCTTGCCTCACGGGGATGGGAACACTGAAGCTTTCTTT	CASSLPHGDGNTEAFF
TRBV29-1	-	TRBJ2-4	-	TGCAGCGTTGAAACGGGGCAGGGAGGCAAAAACATTCAGTACTTC	CSVETGQGGKNIQYF
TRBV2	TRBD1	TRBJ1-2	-	TGTGCCAGCAGTGCCGGGACAGGCGAATCCTATGGCTACACCTTC	CASSAGTGESYGYTF
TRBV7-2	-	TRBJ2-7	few	TGTGCCAGCAGCTGGACTGGACAGAACTACGAGCAGTACTTC	CASSWTGQNYEQYF
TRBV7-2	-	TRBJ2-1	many	TGTGCCAGCAGCTCCGGGGGGCCCTACAATGAGCAGTTCTTC	CASSSGGPYNEQFF
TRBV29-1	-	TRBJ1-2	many	TGCAGCGTATCCTTATCGGGCGCCGACTATGGCTACACCTTC	CSVSLSGADYGYTF
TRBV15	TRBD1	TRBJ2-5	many	TGTGCCACCAGCCAACCGACAGGGATCGGGACCCAGTACTTC	CATSQPTGIGTQYF
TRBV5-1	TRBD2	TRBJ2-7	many	TGCGCCAGCAGCGGGACTAGCGCCTCCGACGAGCAGTACTTC	CASSGTSASDEQYF
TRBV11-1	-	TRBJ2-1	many	TGTGCCAGCAGCACCACGTTGGTGCAGTTCTTC	CASSTTLVQFF
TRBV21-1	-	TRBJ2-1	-	TGTGCCAGCAGCAACCCGGGAGAGGAGGATGAGCAGTTCTTC	CASSNPGEEDEQFF
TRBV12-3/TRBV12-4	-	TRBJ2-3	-	TGTGCCAGCAGTCCTTCCGCGGCAGGGGCGAAAGATACGCAGTATTTT	CASSPSAAGAKDTQYF
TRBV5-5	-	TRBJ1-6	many	TGTGCCAGCAGCTTGAACAGCCCCGAGAATTCACCCCTCCACTTT	CASSLNSPENSPLHF
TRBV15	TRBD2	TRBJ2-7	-	TGTGCCACCAGCGGAGCCACTAGCGGCTTCCTCGAGCAGTACTTC	CATSGATSGFLEQYF
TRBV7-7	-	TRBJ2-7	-	TGTGCCAGCAGCAAACATAATCCTAGTGCAGGGGTATCGGGGTACGAGCAGTACTTC	CASSKHNPSAGVSGYEQYF
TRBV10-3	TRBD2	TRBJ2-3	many	TGTGCCATCAGTGCTATCCTAGCGGGGGGCCCCACAGATACGCAGTATTTT	CAISAILAGGPTDTQYF